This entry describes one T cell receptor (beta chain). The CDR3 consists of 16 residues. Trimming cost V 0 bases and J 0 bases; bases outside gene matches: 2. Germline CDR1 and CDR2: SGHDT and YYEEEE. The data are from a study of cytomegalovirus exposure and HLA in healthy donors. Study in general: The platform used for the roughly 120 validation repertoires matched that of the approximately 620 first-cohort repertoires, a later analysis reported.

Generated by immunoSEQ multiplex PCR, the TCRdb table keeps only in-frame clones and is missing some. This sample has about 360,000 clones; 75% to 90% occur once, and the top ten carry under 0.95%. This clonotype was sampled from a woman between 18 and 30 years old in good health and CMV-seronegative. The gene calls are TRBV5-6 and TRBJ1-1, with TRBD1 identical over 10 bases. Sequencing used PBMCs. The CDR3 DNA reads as TGTGCCAGCAGCTTGGTTGGGACAGGGGTGAACACTGAAGCTTTCTTT. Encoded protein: CASSLVGTGVNTEAFF.